This entry lists 26 T cell receptor beta chains sequenced from one sample in a study of blood T cell repertoires in COVID-19. Libraries were prepared by immunoSEQ multiplex PCR; TCRdb keeps only in-frame clonotypes and omits some of them. The sample shows around 300,000 clones, approximately 85% of them seen only once. Sequenced material: peripheral blood. The receptors here all came from a woman between 65 and 79 years old with acute or convalescent COVID-19.

The genes are TRBV2 and TRBJ1-2; TRBD1 might be the D (5 bases). V was shortened by 5 bases and J by 8 bases, with 15 bases between the two germline ends. CDR3 size: 13 residues. Germline lookup yields CDR1 SNHLY and CDR2 FYNNEI. The CDR3 loop is CASSTGGFRGYTF. The CDR3 bases are TGTGCCAGCAGTACCGGGGGTTTTAGAGGCTACACCTTC. The full variable domain, rest sourced from reference TRBV2 and TRBJ1-2, is EPEVTQTPSHQVTQMGQEVILRCVPISNHLYFYWYRQILGQKVEFLVSFYNNEISEKSEIFDDQFSVERPDGSNFTLKIRSTKLEDSAMYFCASSTGGFRGYTFGSGTRLTVV.

Here the CDR3 DNA reads TGCAGCGTTGTACAGCGAACAAGGAGGACTGAAGCTTTCTTT. Translation: CSVVQRTRRTEAFF. The rearrangement uses TRBV29-1 and TRBJ1-1; D is ambiguous. Germline V gene sequence: CDR1 SQVTM, CDR2 ANQGSEA. Trimming took 4 bases from V and 5 from J, leaving 17 bases between them. The CDR3 length is 14 residues.

The chain employs TRBV2 and TRBJ2-1; 7 bases align to TRBD2. V shed 7 bases and J 14 bases; nucleotides not matched to a gene: 20. Germline CDR1 and CDR2: SNHLY and FYNNEI. This CDR3 has 15 residues. In DNA form, the CDR3 reads TGTGCCAGCACCCGAACTAGCGAGCATAATAAATTGGAGTTCTTC. It specifies CASTRTSEHNKLEFF.

The chain combines TRBV5-4 with TRBJ1-6; TRBD1 aligns across 9 bases. V shed 1 base, J shed 7 bases, and the junction held 6 bases outside the gene matches. In germline, CDR1 is SGHNT, CDR2 YYREEE (reference sequence). This CDR3 has 16 amino acids. CDR3 nucleotide sequence: TGTGCCAGCAGCTTGATATCCGGGACAGGGAATTCACCCCTCCACTTT. It specifies CASSLISGTGNSPLHF. Full variable domain (missing parts from reference TRBV5-4 and TRBJ1-6): ETGVTQSPTHLIKTRGQQVTLRCSSQSGHNTVSWYQQALGQGPQFIFQYYREEENGRGNFPPRFSGLQFPNYSSELNVNALELDDSALYLCASSLISGTGNSPLHFGNGTRLTVT.

V usage is TRBV10-3 and J usage is TRBJ2-5, with 10 bases that match TRBD2. Per the germline V gene, CDR1 is ENHRY and CDR2 is SYGVKD. The CDR3 is 17 amino acids. Trimming cost V 0 bases and J 5 bases; bases outside gene matches: 9. CDR3 bases: TGTGCCATCAGTGAGTCAACTAGCGGGGCCACAAGGGAGACCCAGTACTTC. Encoded protein: CAISESTSGATRETQYF.

The chain uses TRBV7-6 and TRBJ2-2; 9 nucleotides align to TRBD2. This CDR3 region has 19 residues. CDR1 and CDR2 from the germline V gene are SGHVS and FNYEAQ. Trimming cost V 8 bases and J 6 bases; bases outside gene matches: 22. CDR3 region: CASSQAGGFFSSSSGELFF. The CDR3 DNA reads as TGTGCCAGCTCCCAAGCGGGGGGATTTTTTTCGTCGTCTTCCGGGGAGCTGTTTTTT.

On this clone itself: Other nucleotide sequences from this sample produce the same CDR3. The gene calls are TRBV5-1 and TRBJ2-3; a possible D gene is TRBD2 (6 bases). CDR1 and CDR2 (germline): SGHRS, YFSETQ. V was pared by 0 bases and J by 2 bases, with 7 bases between. The CDR3 consists of 14 residues. The CDR3 bases are TGCGCCAGCAGCTTGGGCGGGGTCACAGATACGCAGTATTTT. This gives the protein CASSLGGVTDTQYF. Full variable domain (missing parts from reference TRBV5-1 and TRBJ2-3): KAGVTQTPRYLIKTRGQQVTLSCSPISGHRSVSWYQQTPGQGLQFLFEYFSETQRNKGNFPGRFSGRQFSNSRSEMNVSTLELGDSALYLCASSLGGVTDTQYFGPGTRLTVL.

This sequence joins TRBV27 and TRBJ1-5, with D possibly matching TRBD1 (6 bases). CDR3 length: 13 amino acids. Trimming stripped 5 bases from V and 7 bases from J, with 12 bases between. CDR1 and CDR2 (germline): MNHEY, SMNVEV (reference sequence). CDR3 region: CASSRGSGQPQHF. As DNA, the CDR3 is TGTGCCAGCAGTAGGGGGTCGGGCCAGCCCCAGCATTTT.

Only one count was recorded for this clone. V is TRBV27 and J is TRBJ1-5; TRBD1 aligns across 9 bases. CDR3 length: 14 residues. CDR1 is MNHEY, CDR2 SMNVEV, per germline (reference sequence). V was clipped by 6 bases and J by 4 bases; unmatched bases: 4. CDR3 bases: TGTGCCAGCAGCAAGGGACAGGGAAATCAGCCCCAGCATTTT. Protein product: CASSKGQGNQPQHF.

This clone has only one observation. The V gene is TRBV24-1, the J gene TRBJ1-3, with D maybe TRBD1 (5 bases). This CDR3 has 16 amino acids. Trimming shortened V by 2 bases and J by 0 bases, and 10 bases separated the two germline ends. The germline gives CDR1 KGHDR, CDR2 SFDVKD. The CDR3 reads CATSDSGKSSGNTIYF. The CDR3 DNA follows: TGTGCCACCAGTGATTCAGGGAAAAGCTCTGGAAACACCATATATTTT.

The rearrangement uses TRBV11-2 and TRBJ2-1; unclear D gene. Trimming shortened V by 5 bases and J by 11 bases, and 13 bases separated the two germline ends. In germline, CDR1 is SGHAT, CDR2 FQNNGV. The CDR3 length is 12 residues. The CDR3 DNA sequence: TGTGCCAGCAGCACTGGAGATAATAAGCAGTTCTTC. This translates into CASSTGDNKQFF.

This chain uses TRBV5-1 with TRBJ1-1, with TRBD1 as a possible D gene (6 bases). Germline values: CDR1 SGHRS, CDR2 YFSETQ. V lost 4 bases and J lost 4, with 11 bases in between. The CDR3 length is 13 residues. CDR3 protein: CASSGQGSTEAFF. DNA of the CDR3: TGCGCCAGCAGCGGGCAGGGGAGCACTGAAGCTTTCTTT.

The chain carries TRBV10-1 and TRBJ2-6, with D maybe TRBD2 (6 bases). The germline V and J ends were trimmed by 4 bases and 0 bases, with 13 bases remaining between them. This CDR3 comprises 17 residues. Germline values: CDR1 WNHNN, CDR2 SYGVQD (reference sequence). This chain's CDR3 is CASSGGLGSSGANVLTF. The CDR3 DNA sequence: TGCGCCAGCAGTGGGGGACTGGGTAGCTCTGGGGCCAACGTCCTGACTTTC.

The chain couples TRBV3-1 (or the pseudogene TRBV3-2) to TRBJ1-5; D not resolved. V dropped 3 bases and J dropped 1 base, with 7 bases sitting between them. Germline CDR1 reads LGHDT; CDR2 reads YNNKEL (reference sequence). The CDR3 is 14 residues long. The CDR3 sequence is CASSHHLSNQPQHF. The DNA of the CDR3 is TGTGCCAGCAGCCACCATTTGAGCAATCAGCCCCAGCATTTT.

The chain combines TRBV6-5 with TRBJ2-7; 7 nucleotides align to TRBD2. Germline assignment: CDR1 MNHEY and CDR2 SVGAGI. The CDR3 runs to 13 residues. J lost 7 bases, V lost 2 bases, and 5 bases had no gene match. The CDR3 DNA is TGTGCCAGCAGTTACGGGGGGGTAGGGGAGCAGTACTTC. It translates to CASSYGGVGEQYF.

The rearrangement links TRBV15 to TRBJ1-6; D unclear. Germline V gene data show CDR1 as LNHNV and CDR2 as YYDKDF (reference sequence). CDR3 length: 15 residues. V was clipped by 2 bases and J by 10 bases, with 15 bases between them. The CDR3 reads CATSRSRGNGSPLHF. The CDR3 DNA is TGTGCCACCAGCAGATCCCGGGGTAACGGGTCACCCCTCCACTTT. The whole variable domain, filled in from reference TRBV15 and TRBJ1-6, reads DAMVIQNPRYQVTQFGKPVTLSCSQTLNHNVMYWYQQKSSQAPKLLFHYYDKDFNNEADTPDNFQSRRPNTSFCFLDIRSPGLGDTAMYLCATSRSRGNGSPLHFGNGTRLTVT.

This clone is a singleton in its sample. V and J are TRBV6-5 and TRBJ2-7; 11 nucleotides agree with TRBD2. V lost 6 bases to trimming and J lost 0 bases; unmatched junction nucleotides: 4. The germline V gene encodes CDR1 MNHEY and CDR2 SVGAGI. The CDR3 extends over 15 amino acids. CDR3 bases: TGTGCCAGCAGGACGACTAGCGGGGACTCCTACGAGCAGTACTTC. Its translation is CASRTTSGDSYEQYF.

This chain links TRBV19 with TRBJ1-5; no clear D gene. Germline CDR1 reads LNHDA; CDR2 reads SQIVND (reference sequence). This CDR3 has 16 residues. V gave up 7 bases and J gave up 0 bases, with 16 bases separating them. In DNA form, the CDR3 reads TGTGCCAGTACCGCTTTGGGCGGGTCTAGCAATCAGCCCCAGCATTTT. It encodes CASTALGGSSNQPQHF.

The chain's CDR3 is CASSLGQGKAYEQYF. In DNA, the CDR3 is TGTGCCAGCAGCTTGGGGCAGGGGAAAGCCTACGAGCAGTACTTC. This sequence joins TRBV7-2 and TRBJ2-7; D possibly corresponds to TRBD1 (6 bases). Germline V gives CDR1 SGHTA, CDR2 FQGNSA. This CDR3 is 15 amino acids long. Trimming left V 3 bases short and J 2 bases short, with 14 bases between. Together with reference TRBV7-2 and TRBJ2-7, the CDR3 gives the full variable domain: GAGVSQSPSNKVTEKGKDVELRCDPISGHTALYWYRQSLGQGLEFLIYFQGNSAPDKSGLPSDRFSAERTGGSVSTLTIQRTQQEDSAVYLCASSLGQGKAYEQYFGPGTRLTVT.

There are a few counts of this clone. The DNA for the CDR3 is TGTGCCAGCAGCCCAGGGACAGGGAACACCGGGGAGCTGTTTTTT. It codes for CASSPGTGNTGELFF. The rearrangement links TRBV11-3 to TRBJ2-2, with 8 bases aligning to TRBD1. The CDR3 has 15 residues. The trim removed 5 bases at V and 1 base at J, leaving 3 bases unmatched. In germline, CDR1 is SGHNT, CDR2 YENEEA.

V usage is TRBV15 and J usage is TRBJ1-2; 8 bases align to TRBD1. The germline CDR1 and CDR2 sequences are LNHNV and YYDKDF (reference sequence). The CDR3 covers 14 residues. V shed 4 bases, J shed 5 bases, and the junction held 6 bases outside the gene matches. CDR3 nucleotides: TGTGCCACCAGCACAGGGGGCGGCAATTATGGCTACACCTTC. Encoded protein: CATSTGGGNYGYTF.

This sequence joins TRBV6-5 and TRBJ1-5, with D tentatively TRBD1 (5 bases). The CDR3 totals 15 residues. V was pared by 6 bases and J by 2 bases, with 14 bases between. Germline CDR1 and CDR2: MNHEY and SVGAGI. DNA of the CDR3: TGTGCCAGCAGGACAGCTCAGGGTGGCAATCAGCCCCAGCATTTT. Protein product: CASRTAQGGNQPQHF.

J is TRBJ1-5 and V is TRBV28; 9 bases agree with TRBD1. Looked up from germline, CDR1 is MDHEN and CDR2 is SYDVKM. V lost 0 bases and J lost 6; bases outside the gene matches: 0. CDR3 length: 14 residues. In nucleotides, the CDR3 is TGTGCCAGCAGTTTATGGACAGGGGGTCAGCCCCAGCATTTT. It specifies CASSLWTGGQPQHF.

This chain joins TRBV6-6 and TRBJ1-2; TRBD1 agrees at 9 bases. The germline CDR1 and CDR2 sequences are MNHNY and SVGAGI (reference sequence). V lost 6 bases to trimming and J lost 5 bases; unmatched junction nucleotides: 4. The CDR3 is 13 residues long. In DNA form, the CDR3 reads TGTGCCAGCAGCGGGGACAGGGTTTATGGCTACACCTTC. Encoded protein: CASSGDRVYGYTF.

For this clone: The germline gene is not matched at one end of the junction; a read error may be the cause. The chain joins TRBV7-7 to TRBJ1-1, with D uncertain. Per the germline V gene, CDR1 is SSHAT and CDR2 is FNYEAQ (reference sequence). CDR3 length equals 17 residues. The CDR3 protein is CASSSTEKYGFCIEAFF. In nucleotides, the CDR3 is TGTGCTAGCAGCTCAACCGAGAAGTACGGGTTTTGCATTGAAGCTTTCTTT.

The chain uses TRBV25-1 and TRBJ1-5; TRBD1 aligns across 7 bases. The CDR3 runs to 14 residues. The V segment lost 3 bases and the J segment 7 bases; nucleotides outside the gene matches: 6. Germline V gene data show CDR1 as MGHDK and CDR2 as SYGVNS. The DNA of the CDR3 is TGTGCCAGCAGTGATAGCCAGGGGGTCCAGCCCCAGCATTTT. This sequence encodes CASSDSQGVQPQHF. The variable domain in full, completed from reference TRBV25-1 and TRBJ1-5, reads EADIYQTPRYLVIGTGKKITLECSQTMGHDKMYWYQQDPGMELHLIHYSYGVNSTEKGDLSSESTVSRIRTEHFPLTLESARPSHTSQYLCASSDSQGVQPQHFGDGTRLSIL.